This TCR beta chain was recorded in a study of spatial heterogeneity in lung cancer (dated by TCRdb to between 2018 and 2021). Regarding the study in general: More beta-chain than alpha-chain transcripts were consistently detected, likely reflecting higher beta-chain transcript abundance. In tumor regions, TCR transcript counts showed a strong correlation with a T cell transcriptional module score from matched bulk RNA-seq. In the raw uncorrected reads, each unique combination of TCR and UMI appeared on average more than ten times. In non-small cell lung cancer, the study quantitatively compared TCR alpha and beta repertoires across several tumor regions, matched nontumor lung, and blood. TCR repertoire features were related to nonsynonymous mutation counts determined by whole-exome sequencing of tumor tissue. Both alpha and beta chains were TCR-sequenced in fewer than 250 tumor regions, fewer than 80 matched nontumor lung samples and over 55 PBMC samples obtained at surgery. Paper-wide results and their limitations: The tumor nonsynonymous mutation count correlated with the number of expanded intratumoral alpha and beta TCRs. Counts of ubiquitous and regional expanded TCRs correlated with counts of ubiquitous and regional nonsynonymous mutations, respectively. TCR-seq coverage of tumor T cells was estimated to be only approximately 7% for alpha chains and about 13% for beta chains. Confirming at a functional level the hypothesis that regional TCRs recognize regional mutations was considered to require additional single-cell paired TCR alpha and beta sequencing.

Library preparation used 5' RACE. The listed sequencing device is NextSeq 500. To allow correction of PCR and sequencing errors, the TCR library protocol tagged every TCR cDNA molecule with a unique molecular identifier. In the source study's methods: TCR identification, UMI-based error correction and CDR3 extraction were performed with Decombinator tools. Expanded TCRs were defined as those above a frequency of 2 per 1,000, corresponding to the top 1% of the tumor frequency distribution. Expanded tumor TCRs were classed as regional if statistically deemed absent (corrected P<0.05) from at least one tumor region, otherwise ubiquitous. Rényi diversity was computed with the R vegan package after subsampling each repertoire 100 times to 5,000 TCRs. CDR3 similarity networks were constructed using string-kernel similarity of amino acid triplets, with links drawn between CDR3s whose pairwise similarity was above 0.82. TCRdb reanalyzed the raw reads on its own, using fastp at Q25 for trimming and MiXCR for clone calling, and kept in-frame beta chains. Every distinct CDR3 protein forms one entry, paired with its most common genes and DNA. None of the V and J calls come from the authors' own analysis; TCRdb made them. The sample table shows around 4,800 distinct CDR3 sequences, and around 12% are seen once. Together, the top ten hold roughly 48% of the sample.

V is clipped by 5 bases and J by 4 bases, and the sequence between their germline boundaries is 12 bases long. The CDR3 goes from the cysteine to the phenylalanine over 15 residues. Kept here is only the CDR3 DNA, which spans 45 bases and is read in frame from base 1. CDR1 LGHDT and CDR2 YNNKEL were looked up in the germline V gene (reference sequence). Taking its sample share into account, this clonotype is medium-sized (0.01 to 0.1%). Its antigen specificity is not known. No base quality values were provided; no much bigger clone lies one nucleotide off. Explained via the paper, the time point label denotes: sample taken at primary tumor resection. Samples were obtained from 70 to 85 patients with early-stage, untreated non-small cell lung cancer from the lung TRACERx cohort. Without any cell sorting, TCR sequencing was performed on whole RNA extracted either from tumor and nontumor lung tissue or from cryopreserved PBMC samples. Patients were selected for TCR sequencing only if sufficient RNA was available from at least two tumor regions. Before selection, tumor and adjacent nontumor lung specimens were reviewed by a lung pathologist.

This receptor was identified in a male donor with early-stage non-small cell lung cancer. Sequences were derived from lung tumor tissue, sampled at surgery. The chain joins TRBV3-1 to TRBJ2-6, with TRBD2 perhaps the D gene, on 6 matching bases. The CDR3 amino acid sequence is: CASSTSGGGANVLTF. The sequenced DNA: TGTGCCAGCAGCACCTCCGGAGGGGGGGCCAACGTCCTGACTTTC.